A selection of T cell receptor beta chains follows, all from one sample in a study of Ad26.COV2.S vaccination and SARS-CoV-2 variants. Some clones are missing from TCRdb's copy, which holds only in-frame ones; the method was immunoSEQ multiplex PCR. This table holds about 680,000 clones, about 90% found once. The sequences come from peripheral blood, collected in a trial of Ad26.COV2.S vaccine versus placebo. Receptors were obtained from a person aged 18 to 59 who received the Ad26.COV2.S COVID-19 vaccine or a placebo. The CDR3 runs from the conserved cysteine through the conserved F or W. The order of the fields is D gene, clone size, V gene, J gene, CDR3 protein, CDR3 DNA. D genes are given only for firm matches. A clone size is listed for some rows: how often the clone was seen (once, few, many), or a class if it is expanded.

d_call: -
clone_size: -
v_call: TRBV25-1
j_call: TRBJ1-1
cdr3_aa: CASSDSQGRKNTEAFF
cdr3_nt: TGTGCCAGCAGTGATTCGCAGGGACGGAAAAACACTGAAGCTTTCTTT

d_call: TRBD2
clone_size: -
v_call: TRBV4-3
j_call: TRBJ2-1
cdr3_aa: CASSPEGGLSYNEQFF
cdr3_nt: TGCGCCAGCAGCCCGGAGGGAGGGCTCTCCTACAATGAGCAGTTCTTC

d_call: -
clone_size: once
v_call: TRBV7-2
j_call: TRBJ1-2
cdr3_aa: CASREGPLYGYTF
cdr3_nt: TGTGCCAGCAGGGAAGGGCCCCTCTATGGCTACACCTTC

d_call: TRBD2
clone_size: -
v_call: TRBV20-1
j_call: TRBJ2-7
cdr3_aa: CSASFGGGAYEQYF
cdr3_nt: TGCAGTGCTAGTTTCGGGGGGGGTGCCTACGAGCAGTACTTC

d_call: -
clone_size: -
v_call: TRBV7-9
j_call: TRBJ1-5
cdr3_aa: CASSFEANGQPQHF
cdr3_nt: TGTGCCAGCAGCTTCGAGGCGAATGGTCAGCCCCAGCATTTT

d_call: -
clone_size: -
v_call: TRBV18
j_call: TRBJ2-7
cdr3_aa: CASSPQTYEQYF
cdr3_nt: TGTGCCAGCTCACCCCAAACCTACGAGCAGTACTTC

d_call: TRBD2
clone_size: once
v_call: TRBV19
j_call: TRBJ2-1
cdr3_aa: CASRTGTSVYNEQFF
cdr3_nt: TGTGCCAGTAGGACCGGGACTAGCGTCTACAATGAGCAGTTCTTC

d_call: -
clone_size: -
v_call: TRBV24-1
j_call: TRBJ2-5
cdr3_aa: CATSDEGATQYF
cdr3_nt: TGTGCCACCAGTGATGAGGGAGCGACCCAGTACTTC

d_call: -
clone_size: -
v_call: TRBV19
j_call: TRBJ1-5
cdr3_aa: CASSIWAGGGEPQHF
cdr3_nt: TGTGCCAGTAGTATTTGGGCAGGCGGGGGGGAGCCCCAGCATTTT

d_call: -
clone_size: -
v_call: TRBV5-6
j_call: TRBJ1-4
cdr3_aa: CASSLRWNEKLFF
cdr3_nt: TGTGCCAGCAGCTTGAGGTGGAATGAAAAACTGTTTTTT

d_call: TRBD2
clone_size: -
v_call: TRBV5-5
j_call: TRBJ2-1
cdr3_aa: CASSLAGLATNEQFF
cdr3_nt: TGTGCCAGCAGCTTGGCGGGACTAGCTACCAATGAGCAGTTCTTC

d_call: -
clone_size: -
v_call: TRBV11-2
j_call: TRBJ1-2
cdr3_aa: CASSQGKLLNYGYTF
cdr3_nt: TGTGCCAGCAGCCAGGGGAAGCTACTGAACTATGGCTACACCTTC

d_call: -
clone_size: -
v_call: TRBV19
j_call: TRBJ2-5
cdr3_aa: CASGRDQRETQYF
cdr3_nt: TGTGCCAGTGGCCGGGACCAGCGAGAGACCCAGTACTTC

d_call: TRBD1
clone_size: -
v_call: TRBV6-6
j_call: TRBJ1-5
cdr3_aa: CASSYWTGNDQPQHF
cdr3_nt: TGTGCCAGCAGTTACTGGACAGGGAATGATCAGCCCCAGCATTTT

d_call: -
clone_size: once
v_call: TRBV10-1
j_call: TRBJ2-2
cdr3_aa: CASGLDNTGELFF
cdr3_nt: TGCGCCAGCGGACTGGACAACACCGGGGAGCTGTTTTTT

d_call: -
clone_size: few
v_call: TRBV7-9
j_call: TRBJ1-5
cdr3_aa: CASSGQNSNQPQHF
cdr3_nt: TGTGCCAGCAGCGGACAGAACAGCAATCAGCCCCAGCATTTT

d_call: -
clone_size: -
v_call: TRBV6-1
j_call: TRBJ1-5
cdr3_aa: CASSEPGGRNQPQHF
cdr3_nt: TGTGCCAGCAGTGAGCCGGGGGGTCGCAATCAGCCCCAGCATTTT

d_call: -
clone_size: -
v_call: TRBV20-1
j_call: TRBJ1-4
cdr3_aa: CSARDGEKLFF
cdr3_nt: TGCAGTGCTAGAGATGGTGAAAAACTGTTTTTT

d_call: -
clone_size: -
v_call: TRBV11-3
j_call: TRBJ2-1
cdr3_aa: CASSPIREGEQFF
cdr3_nt: TGTGCCAGCAGCCCCATAAGAGAGGGTGAGCAGTTCTTC

d_call: -
clone_size: -
v_call: TRBV11-2
j_call: TRBJ2-7
cdr3_aa: CASSLEAFPYEQYF
cdr3_nt: TGTGCCAGCAGCTTAGAGGCTTTTCCTTACGAGCAGTACTTC

d_call: -
clone_size: -
v_call: TRBV6-5
j_call: TRBJ2-3
cdr3_aa: CASSYGPRPDTQYF
cdr3_nt: TGTGCCAGCAGTTACGGCCCCCGCCCAGATACGCAGTATTTT

d_call: -
clone_size: -
v_call: TRBV7-9
j_call: TRBJ2-2
cdr3_aa: CASSRNPDRYTGELFF
cdr3_nt: TGTGCCAGCAGCCGGAACCCTGACAGGTACACCGGGGAGCTGTTTTTT

d_call: TRBD1
clone_size: -
v_call: TRBV6-6
j_call: TRBJ2-1
cdr3_aa: CASSYRDSYNEQFF
cdr3_nt: TGTGCCAGCAGTTACAGGGACAGCTACAATGAGCAGTTCTTC

d_call: TRBD1
clone_size: -
v_call: TRBV10-3
j_call: TRBJ2-7
cdr3_aa: CAISGRDSSYEQYF
cdr3_nt: TGTGCCATCAGTGGCCGGGACAGCTCCTACGAGCAGTACTTC

d_call: -
clone_size: -
v_call: TRBV29-1
j_call: TRBJ1-1
cdr3_aa: CSVVSPTGNEAFF
cdr3_nt: TGCAGCGTTGTCAGCCCAACGGGTAATGAAGCTTTCTTT

d_call: -
clone_size: -
v_call: TRBV3-1/TRBV3-2
j_call: TRBJ1-2
cdr3_aa: CASSHSGQWGYGYTF
cdr3_nt: TGTGCCAGCAGCCACTCCGGACAGTGGGGATATGGCTACACCTTC

d_call: -
clone_size: -
v_call: TRBV7-2
j_call: TRBJ2-3
cdr3_aa: CASSLAVLPNTQYF
cdr3_nt: TGTGCCAGCAGCTTGGCTGTCCTGCCTAATACGCAGTATTTT

d_call: TRBD1
clone_size: -
v_call: TRBV6-5
j_call: TRBJ2-5
cdr3_aa: CASTVTGGETQYF
cdr3_nt: TGTGCCAGCACCGTCACAGGGGGAGAGACCCAGTACTTC

d_call: -
clone_size: -
v_call: TRBV21-1
j_call: TRBJ2-6
cdr3_aa: CASSKAGGETTGANVLTF
cdr3_nt: TGTGCCAGCAGCAAAGCGGGAGGGGAAACGACTGGGGCCAACGTCCTGACTTTC

d_call: -
clone_size: once
v_call: TRBV12-3/TRBV12-4
j_call: TRBJ1-2
cdr3_aa: CASSIGGKGYTF
cdr3_nt: TGTGCCAGCAGCATCGGCGGGAAAGGCTACACCTTC

d_call: TRBD1
clone_size: -
v_call: TRBV15
j_call: TRBJ1-4
cdr3_aa: CATSRGQGAIRLFF
cdr3_nt: TGTGCCACCAGCAGAGGACAGGGGGCTATTCGACTGTTTTTT

d_call: -
clone_size: -
v_call: TRBV28
j_call: TRBJ1-4
cdr3_aa: CASSLRVEEKLFF
cdr3_nt: TGTGCCAGCAGTTTGCGGGTAGAGGAAAAACTGTTTTTT

d_call: -
clone_size: -
v_call: TRBV12-3/TRBV12-4
j_call: TRBJ2-3
cdr3_aa: CASSLDWGDTQYF
cdr3_nt: TGTGCCAGCAGTTTAGATTGGGGCGATACGCAGTATTTT

d_call: -
clone_size: -
v_call: TRBV6-5
j_call: TRBJ1-1
cdr3_aa: CASSYRGNTEAFF
cdr3_nt: TGTGCCAGCAGTTACAGAGGGAACACTGAAGCTTTCTTT

d_call: TRBD2
clone_size: -
v_call: TRBV5-4
j_call: TRBJ2-2
cdr3_aa: CASSVGLAADTGELFF
cdr3_nt: TGTGCCAGCAGCGTAGGACTAGCGGCAGACACCGGGGAGCTGTTTTTT

d_call: -
clone_size: -
v_call: TRBV21-1
j_call: TRBJ1-2
cdr3_aa: CASSNRDRYYGYTF
cdr3_nt: TGTGCCAGCAGCAACCGGGACAGGTACTATGGCTACACCTTC

d_call: -
clone_size: -
v_call: TRBV30
j_call: TRBJ1-2
cdr3_aa: CAWKTGIGARGYTF
cdr3_nt: TGTGCCTGGAAAACAGGGATTGGCGCTAGAGGCTACACCTTC

d_call: TRBD1
clone_size: -
v_call: TRBV5-5
j_call: TRBJ1-6
cdr3_aa: CASGSGGSSYNSPLHF
cdr3_nt: TGTGCCAGCGGTTCAGGGGGTAGCTCCTATAATTCACCCCTCCACTTT

d_call: -
clone_size: -
v_call: TRBV6-5
j_call: TRBJ1-1
cdr3_aa: CASSYSSGVVKTEAFF
cdr3_nt: TGTGCCAGCAGTTACTCGTCAGGGGTGGTGAAAACTGAAGCTTTCTTT

d_call: -
clone_size: -
v_call: TRBV3-1/TRBV3-2
j_call: TRBJ2-2
cdr3_aa: CASRSTENTGELFF
cdr3_nt: TGTGCCAGCAGATCGACAGAAAACACCGGGGAGCTGTTTTTT

d_call: TRBD1
clone_size: -
v_call: TRBV5-1
j_call: TRBJ2-1
cdr3_aa: CASSRGGRKNNEQFF
cdr3_nt: TGCGCCAGCAGCCGAGGGGGCAGGAAGAACAATGAGCAGTTCTTC

d_call: -
clone_size: -
v_call: TRBV24-1
j_call: TRBJ2-1
cdr3_aa: CATSDYRREKQFF
cdr3_nt: TGTGCCACCAGTGACTACAGGAGGGAGAAGCAGTTCTTC

d_call: TRBD2
clone_size: once
v_call: TRBV15
j_call: TRBJ2-1
cdr3_aa: CATSRDPLTSGRYNEQFF
cdr3_nt: TGTGCCACCAGCAGAGATCCCCTGACTAGCGGGAGGTACAATGAGCAGTTCTTC

d_call: -
clone_size: few
v_call: TRBV6-5
j_call: TRBJ2-7
cdr3_aa: CASSYSLLGSAEQYF
cdr3_nt: TGTGCCAGCAGTTATAGTTTACTCGGGAGCGCCGAGCAGTACTTC

d_call: -
clone_size: -
v_call: TRBV5-1
j_call: TRBJ2-7
cdr3_aa: CASSELVVEGEQYF
cdr3_nt: TGCGCCAGCAGCGAATTGGTGGTAGAAGGCGAGCAGTACTTC

d_call: -
clone_size: few
v_call: TRBV19
j_call: TRBJ2-7
cdr3_aa: CASSIGDSAYEQYF
cdr3_nt: TGTGCCAGTAGTATTGGGGACTCTGCCTACGAGCAGTACTTC

d_call: -
clone_size: -
v_call: TRBV2
j_call: TRBJ2-1
cdr3_aa: CASSDGLRFFFF
cdr3_nt: TGTGCCAGCAGTGACGGACTACGTTTCTTCTTCTTC

d_call: -
clone_size: -
v_call: TRBV7-9
j_call: TRBJ2-3
cdr3_aa: CASSLGPSLATDTQYF
cdr3_nt: TGTGCCAGCAGCTTAGGGCCCTCCCTAGCAACAGATACGCAGTATTTT

d_call: TRBD2
clone_size: -
v_call: TRBV30
j_call: TRBJ2-5
cdr3_aa: CAYRLAGVAQYF
cdr3_nt: TGTGCCTATCGACTAGCGGGAGTGGCCCAGTACTTC

d_call: -
clone_size: -
v_call: TRBV30
j_call: TRBJ1-1
cdr3_aa: CAWRGGATEAFF
cdr3_nt: TGTGCCTGGAGGGGGGGTGCCACTGAAGCTTTCTTT

d_call: -
clone_size: once
v_call: TRBV6-5
j_call: TRBJ1-2
cdr3_aa: CASSPGTRRESYTF
cdr3_nt: TGTGCCAGCAGCCCAGGGACACGGAGGGAGAGCTACACCTTC

d_call: -
clone_size: once
v_call: TRBV4-3
j_call: TRBJ1-4
cdr3_aa: CASSQSLSLGSGEKLFF
cdr3_nt: TGCGCCAGCAGCCAAAGTCTTTCGTTGGGTTCGGGGGAAAAACTGTTTTTT

d_call: TRBD1
clone_size: -
v_call: TRBV11-2
j_call: TRBJ2-1
cdr3_aa: CASSPGTGGSFGNEQFF
cdr3_nt: TGTGCCAGCAGCCCCGGGACAGGGGGCTCGTTCGGCAATGAGCAGTTCTTC